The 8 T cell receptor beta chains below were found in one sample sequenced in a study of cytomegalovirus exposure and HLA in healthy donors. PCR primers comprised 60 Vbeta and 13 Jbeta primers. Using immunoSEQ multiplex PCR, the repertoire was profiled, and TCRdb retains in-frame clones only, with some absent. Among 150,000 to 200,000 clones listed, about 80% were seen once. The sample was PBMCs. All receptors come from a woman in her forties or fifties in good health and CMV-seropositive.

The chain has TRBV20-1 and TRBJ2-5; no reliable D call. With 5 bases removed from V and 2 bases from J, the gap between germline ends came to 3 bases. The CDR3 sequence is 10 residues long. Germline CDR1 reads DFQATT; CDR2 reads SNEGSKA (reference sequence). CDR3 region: CSAYQETQYF. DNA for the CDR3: TGCAGTGCTTATCAAGAGACCCAGTACTTC.

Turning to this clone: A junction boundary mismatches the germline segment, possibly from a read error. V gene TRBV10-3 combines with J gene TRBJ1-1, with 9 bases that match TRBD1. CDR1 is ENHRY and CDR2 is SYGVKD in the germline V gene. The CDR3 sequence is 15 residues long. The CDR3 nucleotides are TGTGCCATCAGCGCTCCCGGGACAGGGCACACTGAAACTTTCTTT. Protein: CAISAPGTGHTETFF.

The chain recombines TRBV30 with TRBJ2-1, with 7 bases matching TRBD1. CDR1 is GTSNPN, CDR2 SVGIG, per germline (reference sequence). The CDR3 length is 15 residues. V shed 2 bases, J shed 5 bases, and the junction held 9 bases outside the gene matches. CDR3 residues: CAWSTRQGKHNEQFF. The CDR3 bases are TGTGCCTGGAGTACCCGACAGGGCAAACACAATGAGCAGTTCTTC.

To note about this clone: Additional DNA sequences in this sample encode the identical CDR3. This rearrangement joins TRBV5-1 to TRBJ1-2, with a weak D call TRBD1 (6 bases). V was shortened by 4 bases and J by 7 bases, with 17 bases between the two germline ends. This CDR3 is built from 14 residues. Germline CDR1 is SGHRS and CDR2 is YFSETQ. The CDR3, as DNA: TGCGCCAGCAGCGAAGGTCCAGGGGCTGTTGGCTACACCTTC. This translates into CASSEGPGAVGYTF.

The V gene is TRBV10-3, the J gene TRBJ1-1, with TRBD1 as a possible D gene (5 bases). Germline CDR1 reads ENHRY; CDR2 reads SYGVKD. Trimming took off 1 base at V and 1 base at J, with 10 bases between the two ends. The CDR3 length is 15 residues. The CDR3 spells CAISEWGRENTEAFF. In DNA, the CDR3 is TGTGCCATCAGTGAGTGGGGGAGGGAGAACACTGAAGCTTTCTTT.

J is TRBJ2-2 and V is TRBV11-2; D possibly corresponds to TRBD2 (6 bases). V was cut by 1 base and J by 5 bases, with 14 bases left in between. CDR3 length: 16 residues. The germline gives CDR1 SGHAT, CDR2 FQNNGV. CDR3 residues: CASSLGSGVGTGELFF. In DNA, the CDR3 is TGTGCCAGCAGCTTAGGGTCGGGAGTGGGGACCGGGGAGCTGTTTTTT.

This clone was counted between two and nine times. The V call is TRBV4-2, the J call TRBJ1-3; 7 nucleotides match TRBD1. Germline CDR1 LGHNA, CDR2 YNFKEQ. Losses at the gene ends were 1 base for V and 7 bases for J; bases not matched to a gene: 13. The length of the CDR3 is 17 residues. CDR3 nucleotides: TGTGCCAGCAGCCAAGGGGGGTCCGGGACAGTCGCCAACACCATATATTTT. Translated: CASSQGGSGTVANTIYF.

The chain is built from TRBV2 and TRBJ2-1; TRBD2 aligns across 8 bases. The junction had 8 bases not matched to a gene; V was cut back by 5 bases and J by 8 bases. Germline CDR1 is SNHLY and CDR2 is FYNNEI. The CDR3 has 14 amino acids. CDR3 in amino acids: CASSRTSRVDEQFF. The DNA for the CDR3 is TGTGCCAGCAGTCGGACTAGCAGGGTCGATGAGCAGTTCTTC.